These 32 T cell receptor beta chains share one sample of origin, sequenced in a study of T cells after yellow fever vaccination. TCRdb re-called the 5' RACE reads with MiXCR, one entry per CDR3 protein. The table lists roughly 330,000 distinct CDR3 sequences, 3% to 4.5% of them singletons. The material was PBMCs, obtained 5 days after the yellow fever booster vaccination. The receptors here all came from a man younger than 35 who received the YFV17D yellow fever vaccine.

The rearrangement uses TRBV5-1 and TRBJ1-1; no definite D call. This CDR3 contains 14 residues. V lost 1 base and J lost 1, with 8 bases in between. Germline CDR1 and CDR2: SGHRS and YFSETQ. CDR3 sequence: CASSLINPNTEAFF. CDR3 in DNA: TGCGCCAGCAGCTTGATAAACCCGAACACTGAAGCTTTCTTT. The whole variable domain, filled in from reference TRBV5-1 and TRBJ1-1, reads KAGVTQTPRYLIKTRGQQVTLSCSPISGHRSVSWYQQTPGQGLQFLFEYFSETQRNKGNFPGRFSGRQFSNSRSEMNVSTLELGDSALYLCASSLINPNTEAFFGQGTRLTVV.

The chain combines TRBV7-9 with TRBJ2-5, with 7 bases identical to TRBD1. With 5 bases clipped from V and 5 bases from J, the junction kept 8 bases outside the gene matches. This CDR3 is 14 amino acids long. From germline, CDR1 is SEHNR and CDR2 FQNEAQ (reference sequence). CDR3 coding DNA: TGTGCCAGCAGCGCTCCGACAGGGACGGAGACCCAGTACTTC. Translated, it gives CASSAPTGTETQYF.

In this sample, this clonotype turned up a few times. The chain carries TRBV5-1 and TRBJ2-5; no definite D call. V was cut by 0 bases and J by 1 base, with 13 bases left in between. The CDR3 is made up of 16 amino acids. Germline V CDR1 and CDR2: SGHRS, YFSETQ. In nucleotides, the CDR3 is TGCGCCAGCAGCTTGGAGGGCAGGCTTGGCCAAGAGACCCAGTACTTC. It encodes CASSLEGRLGQETQYF.

This clonotype was seen many times. This chain connects TRBV4-3 to TRBJ1-2, with 9 bases fitting TRBD1. The CDR3 spans 15 residues. Germline V gene lookup returns CDR1 LGHNA and CDR2 YSLEER. V lost 4 bases and J lost 5; bases outside the gene matches: 8. The CDR3 sequence is CASSPQGQGNYGYTF. The CDR3 DNA follows: TGCGCCAGCAGCCCTCAAGGACAGGGGAATTATGGCTACACCTTC.

The table lists this clonotype with a few counts. Germline is not matched at one junction end, which may reflect a read error. This chain connects TRBV11-2 to TRBJ2-7; D uncertain. The CDR3 contains 13 residues. Germline loops: CDR1 SGHAT, CDR2 FQNNGV. The CDR3 bases are TGTGCCAGCAGCCCCATTCCCTCCGACGAGCAGTACTTC. Protein: CASSPIPSDEQYF.

This clonotype was seen repeatedly, ten times or more. The gene calls are TRBV11-2 and TRBJ1-2; TRBD1 is a possible D gene (5 bases). Per germline, CDR1 SGHAT and CDR2 FQNNGV. This CDR3 is built from 16 residues. V lost 2 bases to trimming and J lost 0 bases, with 13 bases between them. In DNA form, the CDR3 reads TGTGCCAGCAGCTTAATTCAATGGGGCGCTAACTATGGCTACACCTTC. It specifies CASSLIQWGANYGYTF.

The gene calls are TRBV6-2 or TRBV6-3 and TRBJ2-3; possibly TRBD1 for D (5 bases). The V gene lost 6 bases and the J gene lost 6 bases, with 22 bases spanning the gap. This CDR3 has 16 residues. Germline V gene lookup returns CDR1 MNHEY and CDR2 SVGEGT. Here the CDR3 reads CASSTRASVRSDTQYF. CDR3 in DNA: TGTGCCAGCAGCACCAGGGCGTCCGTTCGATCGGATACGCAGTATTTT.

This clonotype has only a few counts. The rearrangement links TRBV20-1 to TRBJ1-5, with 7 bases aligning to TRBD1. Germline V gene data show CDR1 as DFQATT and CDR2 as SNEGSKA (reference sequence). The CDR3 length is 13 residues. J was trimmed by 6 bases and V by 4 bases; bases with no gene match: 6. CDR3 coding DNA: TGCAGTGCTACCGGACAGGAAAGTCAGCCCCAGCATTTT. Translating it yields CSATGQESQPQHF.

This clonotype was counted between two and nine times. The chain couples TRBV11-2 to TRBJ2-3; 7 positions match TRBD1. In germline, CDR1 is SGHAT, CDR2 FQNNGV. The V segment lost 9 bases and the J segment 2 bases; nucleotides outside the gene matches: 14. The CDR3 consists of 16 residues. The CDR3 DNA reads as TGTGCCAGGAGCCTGAGGGGGCCTCAGAACACAGATACGCAGTATTTT. This gives the protein CARSLRGPQNTDTQYF.

This clonotype occurred a few times. The rearrangement links TRBV12-3 or TRBV12-4 to TRBJ1-1; possible D gene TRBD1, 5 bases. The CDR3 covers 15 residues. V gave up 2 bases and J gave up 1 base, with 11 bases separating them. Written as DNA, the CDR3 is TGTGCCAGCAGTTTATCATGGCAGGGGAACACTGAAGCTTTCTTT. This gives the protein CASSLSWQGNTEAFF.

In this sample, this clonotype turned up a few times. One junction end does not reproduce the germline sequence, and a read error may be involved. The chain is built from TRBV20-1 and TRBJ1-1, with D uncertain. CDR1 and CDR2 (germline): DFQATT, SNEGSKA (reference sequence). The CDR3 extends over 11 amino acids. CDR3 bases: TGTCGCGGCGCGGGTGACACTGAAGCTTTCTTT. It yields the protein CRGAGDTEAFF.

The genes are TRBV6-5 and TRBJ2-1; weak D call: TRBD1 (6 bases). Germline V gives CDR1 MNHEY, CDR2 SVGAGI. The germline V and J ends were trimmed by 0 bases and 7 bases, with 13 bases remaining between them. CDR3 length: 15 amino acids. CDR3 protein: CASSYSGAGLNEQFF. CDR3 nucleotides: TGTGCCAGCAGTTACTCGGGGGCAGGGTTGAATGAGCAGTTCTTC.

This clonotype was counted ten times or more. CDR3 nucleotides: TGCAGTGCTAGACCGGGGGGCCAGTGGGCCGGGGAGCTGTTTTTT. Translating it yields CSARPGGQWAGELFF. The rearrangement uses TRBV20-1 and TRBJ2-2; a possible D gene is TRBD2 (7 bases). V was trimmed by 2 bases and J by 6 bases, leaving 16 bases between them. Germline CDR1 DFQATT, CDR2 SNEGSKA (reference sequence). CDR3 size: 15 residues.

This chain connects TRBV7-2 to TRBJ2-5; TRBD1 agrees at 11 bases. Germline V CDR1 and CDR2: SGHTA, FQGNSA. The CDR3 is 17 amino acids. The ends lost 0 bases at V and 6 bases at J; junction bases unmatched: 9. In DNA form, the CDR3 reads TGTGCCAGCAGCTTAGCGATAGGGACAGGGGGATTAAAGACCCAGTACTTC. Translating it yields CASSLAIGTGGLKTQYF.

This clonotype was picked up a small number of times. The chain combines TRBV12-3 or TRBV12-4 with TRBJ2-3; 14 bases align to TRBD2. The CDR3 is 17 amino acids. J lost 5 bases, V lost 3 bases, and 7 bases had no gene match. The CDR3 region has the DNA TGTGCCAGCAGTTTCTTGGGACTAGCGGGGGCTGGAGATACGCAGTATTTT. This encodes CASSFLGLAGAGDTQYF.

This clonotype was counted at least ten times. CDR3 sequence (DNA): TGTGCCACCAGTGATTTGTCTGAGAACAGGGACGGCTACGAGCAGTACGTC. It is translated as CATSDLSENRDGYEQYV. The rearrangement links TRBV24-1 to TRBJ2-7; D perhaps matches TRBD1 (6 bases). Per the germline V gene, CDR1 is KGHDR and CDR2 is SFDVKD. Trimming left V 0 bases short and J 3 bases short, with 17 bases between. CDR3 length equals 17 residues.

Ten or more counts support this clonotype. The chain recombines TRBV2 with TRBJ1-5; 8 nucleotides agree with TRBD1. The ends lost 8 bases at V and 0 bases at J; junction bases unmatched: 6. Looked up from germline, CDR1 is SNHLY and CDR2 is FYNNEI. The CDR3 is 15 amino acids. CDR3 protein: CASSRDRNSNQPQHF. CDR3 sequence (DNA): TGTGCCAGCTCACGGGACAGGAATAGCAATCAGCCCCAGCATTTT.

The chain has TRBV7-2 and TRBJ1-1, with D possibly TRBD1 on 6 matching bases. Germline CDR1 reads SGHTA; CDR2 reads FQGNSA. Deletions cut 6 bases from V and 4 bases from J, with 12 bases between. This CDR3 is 13 amino acids long. The DNA of the CDR3 is TGTGCCAGCAGATATCAGGGGTTCACTGAAGCTTTCTTT. Its protein is CASRYQGFTEAFF.

This clonotype has more than one count but fewer than ten. V and J are TRBV28 and TRBJ2-3, with D perhaps matching TRBD1 (6 bases). CDR1 and CDR2 from the germline V gene are MDHEN and SYDVKM. Trimming pared 6 bases from V and 4 bases from J, leaving 11 bases between. CDR3 length: 13 residues. The DNA of the CDR3 is TGTGCCAGCAGACCAGCAGGGGCAGATACGCAGTATTTT. This gives the protein CASRPAGADTQYF.

This clonotype showed up many times. The gene calls are TRBV12-3 or TRBV12-4 and TRBJ2-1; D remains unclear. The ends were cut back, 6 bases at V and 0 bases at J, with 12 bases in the middle. The CDR3 is 15 residues long. The CDR3 DNA is TGTGCCAGCAGCCCCGTTCTCGGCTCCTACAATGAGCAGTTCTTC. Amino acids: CASSPVLGSYNEQFF.

This clonotype has ten or more counts. The rearrangement uses TRBV11-2 and TRBJ2-5; D is unresolved. This CDR3 is 12 amino acids long. CDR1 is SGHAT, CDR2 FQNNGV, per germline. Trimming took 1 base from V and 5 from J, leaving 5 bases between them. The chain's CDR3 is CASSLAFETQYF. In DNA, the CDR3 is TGTGCCAGCAGCTTAGCGTTCGAGACCCAGTACTTC. The variable domain in full, completed from reference TRBV11-2 and TRBJ2-5, reads EAGVAQSPRYKIIEKRQSVAFWCNPISGHATLYWYQQILGQGPKLLIQFQNNGVVDDSQLPKDRFSAERLKGVDSTLKIQPAKLEDSAVYLCASSLAFETQYFGPGTRLLVL.

This clonotype was detected a few times. The rearrangement uses TRBV20-1 and TRBJ1-5; TRBD1 matches 7 bases. After removal of 6 bases from V and 4 bases from J, the junction contained 6 bases not matched to a gene. In germline, CDR1 is DFQATT, CDR2 SNEGSKA (reference sequence). This CDR3 spans 13 amino acids. CDR3 protein: CSADRQGNQPQHF. The CDR3 DNA reads TGCAGTGCCGATCGACAGGGTAATCAGCCCCAGCATTTT.

The genes are TRBV7-2 and TRBJ2-1; 8 bases map to TRBD2. Germline V gene lookup returns CDR1 SGHTA and CDR2 FQGNSA. The V segment lost 4 bases and the J segment 4 bases; nucleotides outside the gene matches: 6. This CDR3 is built from 15 residues. The CDR3 DNA sequence: TGTGCCAGCAGCTCCCGGACTAGCAGTTACAATGAGCAGTTCTTC. Its protein is CASSSRTSSYNEQFF.

There are a few counts of this clonotype. The V call is TRBV4-1, the J call TRBJ1-5; no reliable D call. This CDR3 has 15 amino acids. The V end was cut by 1 base, the J end by 3 bases, with 10 bases between. Per germline, CDR1 MGHRA and CDR2 YSYEKL. CDR3: CASSQGRHVNQPQHF. In DNA form, the CDR3 reads TGCGCCAGCAGCCAAGGTCGGCATGTCAATCAGCCCCAGCATTTT.

This clonotype has ten or more counts. The gene calls are TRBV5-1 and TRBJ2-1; 12 nucleotides line up with TRBD2. Trimming removed 3 bases from V and 10 bases from J; junction bases left unmatched: 2. This CDR3 has 13 residues. Germline loops: CDR1 SGHRS, CDR2 YFSETQ. CDR3 in amino acids: CASSSTSGGEQFF. The CDR3 DNA is TGCGCCAGCAGCTCGACTAGCGGGGGCGAGCAGTTCTTC.

This clonotype was seen at least ten times. CDR3 in DNA: TGTGCCAGCAGTCAAGTATGGGGGGGTTCCTACAATGAGCAGTTCTTC. Its translation is CASSQVWGGSYNEQFF. This rearrangement joins TRBV7-8 to TRBJ2-1, with 7 positions matching TRBD2. The CDR3 extends over 16 amino acids. V gave up 6 bases and J gave up 1 base; unmatched junction bases: 9. Germline-derived CDR1 and CDR2 are SGHVS and FQNEAQ.

This clonotype was detected many times. The chain carries TRBV7-2 and TRBJ1-5; TRBD1 is a possible D gene (6 bases). V was pared by 2 bases and J by 4 bases, with 9 bases between. The germline V gene has CDR1 SGHTA and CDR2 FQGNSA. The CDR3 is made up of 14 amino acids. CDR3 sequence reads: CASSLRGANQPQHF. The CDR3 DNA sequence: TGTGCCAGCAGCTTACGGGGGGCGAATCAGCCCCAGCATTTT. Combining the CDR3 with reference TRBV7-2 and TRBJ1-5 gives the whole variable domain GAGVSQSPSNKVTEKGKDVELRCDPISGHTALYWYRQSLGQGLEFLIYFQGNSAPDKSGLPSDRFSAERTGGSVSTLTIQRTQQEDSAVYLCASSLRGANQPQHFGDGTRLSIL.

This clonotype was seen ten or more times. The gene calls are TRBV7-2 and TRBJ1-1; D is unclear. With 2 bases removed from V and 1 base from J, the gap between germline ends came to 5 bases. CDR3 length equals 13 residues. CDR1 SGHTA and CDR2 FQGNSA come from the germline V gene. The CDR3 is CASSLLRNTEAFF. CDR3 nucleotides: TGTGCCAGCAGCTTACTCAGGAACACTGAAGCTTTCTTT.

This clonotype showed up just a few times. The J gene is TRBJ2-5, the V gene TRBV28; TRBD1 or TRBD2 may be the D gene (6 bases each). CDR3 length equals 15 residues. Looked up from germline, CDR1 is MDHEN and CDR2 is SYDVKM. The V and J ends lost 6 bases and 9 bases respectively, with 23 bases between them. The CDR3 region is CASRPRDSSPGAQYF. CDR3 sequence (DNA): TGTGCCAGCAGACCCCGGGACTCCTCCCCAGGGGCCCAGTACTTC. Supplemented by reference TRBV28 and TRBJ2-5, the full variable domain reads DVKVTQSSRYLVKRTGEKVFLECVQDMDHENMFWYRQDPGLGLRLIYFSYDVKMKEKGDIPEGYSVSREKKERFSLILESASTNQTSMYLCASRPRDSSPGAQYFGPGTRLLVL.

This clonotype was detected many times. The rearrangement uses TRBV7-2 and TRBJ2-2; D tentatively reads TRBD1 or TRBD2 (5 bases each). In germline, CDR1 is SGHTA, CDR2 FQGNSA. V gave up 1 base and J gave up 4 bases, with 10 bases separating them. The CDR3 totals 15 residues. In nucleotides, the CDR3 is TGTGCCAGCAGCTTAGGAGGTGGGACCACCGGGGAGCTGTTTTTT. Translation gives CASSLGGGTTGELFF.

This clonotype appeared a few times. This chain links TRBV29-1 with TRBJ2-1, with TRBD2 identical over 11 bases. The J segment lost 0 bases and the V segment lost 3 bases, leaving 4 bases of the junction unmatched. CDR1 and CDR2 from the germline V gene are SQVTM and ANQGSEA. The length of the CDR3 is 16 residues. The CDR3 is CSVELAGGSSYNEQFF. The CDR3 DNA follows: TGCAGCGTTGAGCTAGCGGGGGGCAGCTCCTACAATGAGCAGTTCTTC.

V usage is TRBV21-1 and J usage is TRBJ1-5; TRBD1, as called in the table, went unchecked against the DNA. TRBV21-1 counts as a pseudogene. The CDR3 is 19 residues long. The CDR3 DNA sequence: TGTGCCAGCAGCAAAAACCCCCCGGATGACCGGACATTGGGTCAGCCCCAGCATTTT. Amino acid sequence: CASSKNPPDDRTLGQPQHF.